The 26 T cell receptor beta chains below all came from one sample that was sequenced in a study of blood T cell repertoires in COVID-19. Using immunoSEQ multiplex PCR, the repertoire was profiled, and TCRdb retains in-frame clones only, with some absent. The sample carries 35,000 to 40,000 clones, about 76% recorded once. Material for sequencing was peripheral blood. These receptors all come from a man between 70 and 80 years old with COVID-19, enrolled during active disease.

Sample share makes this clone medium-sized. CDR3 bases: TGTGCCTGGGAATCTTCCGGGACAACTGGCTACACCTTC. Protein sequence: CAWESSGTTGYTF. The chain carries TRBV30 and TRBJ1-2; possible D gene TRBD1, 6 bases. This CDR3 spans 13 amino acids. Trimming shortened V by 5 bases and J by 7 bases, and 17 bases separated the two germline ends. Germline V gives CDR1 GTSNPN, CDR2 SVGIG (reference sequence). Full variable domain (missing parts from reference TRBV30 and TRBJ1-2): SQTIHQWPATLVQPVGSPLSLECTVEGTSNPNLYWYRQAAGRGLQLLFYSVGIGQISSEVPQNLSASRPQDRQFILSSKKLLLSDSGFYLCAWESSGTTGYTFGSGTRLTVV.

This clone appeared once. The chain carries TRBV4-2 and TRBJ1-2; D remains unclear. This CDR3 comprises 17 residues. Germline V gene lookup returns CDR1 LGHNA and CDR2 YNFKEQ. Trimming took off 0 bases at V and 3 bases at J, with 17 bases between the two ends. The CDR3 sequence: CASSQDAGALSDYGYTF. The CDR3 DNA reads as TGTGCCAGCAGCCAAGATGCGGGAGCTTTGAGCGACTATGGCTACACCTTC.

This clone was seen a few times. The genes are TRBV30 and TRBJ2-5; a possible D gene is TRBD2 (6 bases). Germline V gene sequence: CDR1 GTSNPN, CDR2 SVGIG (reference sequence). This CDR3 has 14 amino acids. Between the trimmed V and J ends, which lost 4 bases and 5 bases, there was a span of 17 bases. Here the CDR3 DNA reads TGTGCCTGGATCTATGCGGGGTCGGGGGAGACCCAGTACTTC. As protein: CAWIYAGSGETQYF.

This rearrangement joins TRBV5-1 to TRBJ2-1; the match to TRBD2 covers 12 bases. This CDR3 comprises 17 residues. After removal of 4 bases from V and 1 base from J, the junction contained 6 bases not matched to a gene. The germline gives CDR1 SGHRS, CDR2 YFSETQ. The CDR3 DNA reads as TGCGCCAGCAGCCCCCAGACTAGCGGGAGTTCCTACAATGAGCAGTTCTTC. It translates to CASSPQTSGSSYNEQFF.

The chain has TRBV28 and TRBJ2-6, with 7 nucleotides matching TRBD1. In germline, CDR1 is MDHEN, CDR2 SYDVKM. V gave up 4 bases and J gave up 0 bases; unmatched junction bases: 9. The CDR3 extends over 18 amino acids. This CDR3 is CASSSVGTVNSGANVLTF. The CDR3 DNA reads TGTGCCAGCAGTTCCGTTGGGACAGTAAACTCTGGGGCCAACGTCCTGACTTTC.

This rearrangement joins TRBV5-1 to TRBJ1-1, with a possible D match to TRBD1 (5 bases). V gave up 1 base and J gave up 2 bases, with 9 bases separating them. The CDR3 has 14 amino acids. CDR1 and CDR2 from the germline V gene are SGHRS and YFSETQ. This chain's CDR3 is CASSLIGENTEAFF. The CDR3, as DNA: TGCGCCAGCAGCTTGATAGGGGAAAACACTGAAGCTTTCTTT.

CDR3 sequence (DNA): TGCAGTGCTAGAACAGGGCAGGGCTACACCTTC. Its protein is CSARTGQGYTF. V gene TRBV20-1 combines with J gene TRBJ1-2, with D tentatively TRBD1 (6 bases). This CDR3 has 11 residues. Germline values: CDR1 DFQATT, CDR2 SNEGSKA (reference sequence). Trimming removed 2 bases from V and 8 bases from J, with 9 bases in between.

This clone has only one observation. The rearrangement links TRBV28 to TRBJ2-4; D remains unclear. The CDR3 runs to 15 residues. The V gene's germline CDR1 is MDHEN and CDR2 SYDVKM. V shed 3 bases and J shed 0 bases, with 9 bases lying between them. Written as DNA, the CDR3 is TGTGCCAGCAGTTTGGAACAGCTAGCCAAAAACATTCAGTACTTC. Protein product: CASSLEQLAKNIQYF.

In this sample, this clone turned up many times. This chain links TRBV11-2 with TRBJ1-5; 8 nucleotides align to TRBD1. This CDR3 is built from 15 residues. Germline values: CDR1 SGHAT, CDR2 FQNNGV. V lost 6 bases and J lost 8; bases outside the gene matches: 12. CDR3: CASRPTTGVDEPQHF. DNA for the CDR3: TGTGCCAGCAGACCAACGACAGGGGTTGATGAGCCCCAGCATTTT.

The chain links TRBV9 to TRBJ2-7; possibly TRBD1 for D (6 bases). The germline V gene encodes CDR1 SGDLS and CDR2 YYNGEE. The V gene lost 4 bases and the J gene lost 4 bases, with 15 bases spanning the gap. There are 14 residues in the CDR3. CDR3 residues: CASSPSPTGYEQYF. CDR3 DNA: TGTGCCAGCAGCCCCTCGCCCACAGGGTACGAGCAGTACTTC.

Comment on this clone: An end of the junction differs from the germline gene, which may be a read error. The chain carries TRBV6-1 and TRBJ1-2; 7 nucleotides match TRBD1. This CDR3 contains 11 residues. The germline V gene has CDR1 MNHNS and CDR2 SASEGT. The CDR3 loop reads CASSEVDRPRF. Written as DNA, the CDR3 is TGTGCCAGCAGTGAAGTGGACAGGCCGAGGTTC.

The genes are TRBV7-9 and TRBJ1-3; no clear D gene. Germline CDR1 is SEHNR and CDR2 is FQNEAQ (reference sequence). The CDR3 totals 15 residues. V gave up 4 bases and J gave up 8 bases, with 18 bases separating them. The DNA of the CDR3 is TGTGCCAGCAGCTCTCTAAGCACCCGGAGCGACACCATATATTTT. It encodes CASSSLSTRSDTIYF.

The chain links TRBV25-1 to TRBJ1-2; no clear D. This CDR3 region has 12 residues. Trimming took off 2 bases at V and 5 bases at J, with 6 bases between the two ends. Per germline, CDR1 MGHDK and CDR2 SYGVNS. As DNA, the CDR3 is TGTGCCAGCAGTGAACAGTTTTATGGCTACACCTTC. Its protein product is CASSEQFYGYTF.

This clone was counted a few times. The CDR3 loop reads CASSGTGRELFF. CDR3 DNA: TGTGCCAGCAGTGGCACAGGGAGGGAGCTGTTTTTT. The chain uses TRBV27 and TRBJ2-2; tentative D call: TRBD1 (6 bases). Looked up from germline, CDR1 is MNHEY and CDR2 is SMNVEV (reference sequence). Trimming shortened V by 5 bases and J by 9 bases, and 10 bases separated the two germline ends. The CDR3 is made up of 12 amino acids.

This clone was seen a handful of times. As DNA, the CDR3 is TGTGCCAGCCGTAGCGGAGATTTCAATGAGCAGTTCTTC. It is translated as CASRSGDFNEQFF. The chain carries TRBV7-8 and TRBJ2-1; weak D call: TRBD2 (6 bases). This CDR3 spans 13 amino acids. The ends were cut back, 8 bases at V and 6 bases at J, with 14 bases in the middle. Germline loops: CDR1 SGHVS, CDR2 FQNEAQ.

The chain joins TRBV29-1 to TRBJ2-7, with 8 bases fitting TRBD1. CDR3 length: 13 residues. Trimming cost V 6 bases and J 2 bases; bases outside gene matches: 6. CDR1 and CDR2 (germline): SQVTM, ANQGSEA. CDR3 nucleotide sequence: TGCAGCGTCATGGGACAGGCTCCCTACGAGCAGTACTTC. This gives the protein CSVMGQAPYEQYF.

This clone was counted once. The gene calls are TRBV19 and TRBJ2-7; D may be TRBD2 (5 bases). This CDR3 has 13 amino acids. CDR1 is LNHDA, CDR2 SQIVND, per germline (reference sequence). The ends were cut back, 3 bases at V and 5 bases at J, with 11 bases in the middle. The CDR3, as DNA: TGTGCCAGTAGTATGGGCTCGAGGGACGAGCAGTACTTC. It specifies CASSMGSRDEQYF.

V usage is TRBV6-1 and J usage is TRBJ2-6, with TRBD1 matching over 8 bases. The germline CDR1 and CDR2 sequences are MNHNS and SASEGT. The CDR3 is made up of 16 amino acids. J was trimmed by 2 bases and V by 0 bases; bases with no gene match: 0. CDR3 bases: TGTGCCAGCAGTGAAGCGGACAGGGCTGGGGCCAACGTCCTGACTTTC. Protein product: CASSEADRAGANVLTF.

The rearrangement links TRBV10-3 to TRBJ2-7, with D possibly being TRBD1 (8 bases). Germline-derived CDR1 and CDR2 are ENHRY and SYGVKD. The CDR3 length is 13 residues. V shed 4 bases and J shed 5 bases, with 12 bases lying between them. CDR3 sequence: CAISATGGDEQYF. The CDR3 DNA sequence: TGTGCCATCAGTGCAACAGGGGGGGACGAGCAGTACTTC.

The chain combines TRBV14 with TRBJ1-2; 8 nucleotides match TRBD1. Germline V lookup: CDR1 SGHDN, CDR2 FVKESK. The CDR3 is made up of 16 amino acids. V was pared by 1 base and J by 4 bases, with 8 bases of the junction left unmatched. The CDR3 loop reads CASSQVGTGSTYGYTF. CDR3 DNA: TGTGCCAGCAGCCAAGTGGGGACAGGATCTACCTATGGCTACACCTTC. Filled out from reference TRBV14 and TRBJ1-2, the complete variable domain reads EAGVTQFPSHSVIEKGQTVTLRCDPISGHDNLYWYRRVMGKEIKFLLHFVKESKQDESGMPNNRFLAERTGGTYSTLKVQPAELEDSGVYFCASSQVGTGSTYGYTFGSGTRLTVV.

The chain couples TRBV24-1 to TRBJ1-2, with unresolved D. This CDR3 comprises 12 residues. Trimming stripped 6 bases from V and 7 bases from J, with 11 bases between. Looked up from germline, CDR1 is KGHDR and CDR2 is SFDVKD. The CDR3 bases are TGTGCCACCAGTAAAGCGGGAATTGGCTACACCTTC. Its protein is CATSKAGIGYTF.

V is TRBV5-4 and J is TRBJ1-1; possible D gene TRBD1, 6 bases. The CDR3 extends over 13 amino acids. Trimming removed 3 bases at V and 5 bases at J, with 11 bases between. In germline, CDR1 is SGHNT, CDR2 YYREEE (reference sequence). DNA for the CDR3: TGTGCCAGCAGCTCAGGGGTGGATACTGAAGCTTTCTTT. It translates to CASSSGVDTEAFF.

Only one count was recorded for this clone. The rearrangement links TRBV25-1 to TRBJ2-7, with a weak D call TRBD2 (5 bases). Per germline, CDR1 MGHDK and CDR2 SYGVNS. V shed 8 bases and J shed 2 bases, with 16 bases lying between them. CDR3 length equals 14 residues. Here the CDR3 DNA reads TGTGCCAGCTCTCGGGAATCGGGCGCCTACGAGCAGTACTTC. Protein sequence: CASSRESGAYEQYF.

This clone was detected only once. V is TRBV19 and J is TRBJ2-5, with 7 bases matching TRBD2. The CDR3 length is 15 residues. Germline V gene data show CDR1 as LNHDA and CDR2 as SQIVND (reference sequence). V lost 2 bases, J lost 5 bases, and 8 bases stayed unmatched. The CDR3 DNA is TGTGCCAGTAGTATAACTAGCGTCAATGGTGAGACCCAGTACTTC. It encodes CASSITSVNGETQYF.

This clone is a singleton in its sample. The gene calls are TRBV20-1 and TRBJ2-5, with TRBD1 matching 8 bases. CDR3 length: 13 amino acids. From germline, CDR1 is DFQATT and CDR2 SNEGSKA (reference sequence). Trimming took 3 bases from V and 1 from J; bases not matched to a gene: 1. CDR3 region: CSASDRGQETQYF. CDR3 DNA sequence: TGCAGTGCTAGTGACAGGGGCCAAGAGACCCAGTACTTC.

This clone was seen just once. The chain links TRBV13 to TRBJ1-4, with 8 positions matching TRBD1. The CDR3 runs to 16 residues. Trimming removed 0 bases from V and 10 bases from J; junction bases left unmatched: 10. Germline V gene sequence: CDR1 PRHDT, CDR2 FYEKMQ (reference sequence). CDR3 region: CASSLGSSGGEGKLFF. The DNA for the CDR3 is TGTGCCAGCAGCTTAGGCTCGTCAGGGGGCGAAGGAAAACTGTTTTTT.